Detailed here is one TCR beta chain. Antigen unknown. TCRdb fed the reads into MiXCR, producing one record per CDR3 protein. The data hold around 130,000 distinct CDR3 sequences, with roughly 9% observed a single time. CDR1 and CDR2 (germline): DFQATT, SNEGSKA (reference sequence). The trim removed 0 bases at V and 0 bases at J, leaving 7 bases unmatched. The CDR3 spans 17 residues. The sample comes from a study of T cell repertoires in cytomegalovirus infection. Study in general: CMV infection and matching HLA type were both indicated by public TCR beta signatures. Broader study findings: HLA-C-restricted CMV clonotypes gave the most frequent clonotype in two of eight donors. Using cumulative public TCR beta family frequency, the authors identified those who carried CMV together with the relevant HLA.

The sequence derives from a human donor in good health (CMV status not recorded). Some clones in this sample may be carry-over from other donors' samples. The chain uses TRBV20-1 and TRBJ2-7, with 11 bases lining up with TRBD2. Sample: PBMCs. The chain's CDR3 is CSARDKGLAALSYEQYF. As DNA, the CDR3 is TGCAGTGCTAGAGATAAGGGACTAGCGGCCCTCTCCTACGAGCAGTACTTC.